The clone carrying this TCR beta chain was seen a few times. Its cognate antigen is unknown. The CDR3 spans 20 residues. The V gene end was trimmed by 0 bases and the J gene end by 4 bases; junction bases not matched to a gene: 20. The V gene's germline CDR1 is DFQATT and CDR2 SNEGSKA (reference sequence). This record comes from a study of T cell repertoires in cytomegalovirus infection. Study background: The authors relied on CMV epitopes, both recently identified HLA-C-restricted and well-studied HLA-B-restricted. A matching HLA type, together with CMV infection, was signaled by public TCR beta signatures.

TCRdb reanalysed the reads using MiXCR and keeps one entry per CDR3 protein. This sample has fewer than 650,000 distinct CDR3 sequences; around two fifths occur once, and the top ten carry 40% to 60%. Study-level findings and limits: The ex vivo response showed dominance by HLA-C-restricted CMV-specific TCR beta clonotypes. People with CMV and the relevant HLA were identified by cumulative public TCR beta family frequency.

This TCR derives from a human donor in good health (CMV status not recorded). Some clones in this sample may be carry-over from other donors' samples. The rearrangement links TRBV20-1 to TRBJ2-1; 8 nucleotides align to TRBD2. The sequenced sample was cultured PBMCs, obtained from culture after CMV antigen stimulation. The DNA of the CDR3 is TGCAGTGCTAGAGATCCTAACTGGCGAAAGGTCACGGGGGGGTACAATGAGCAGTTCTTC. Amino acids: CSARDPNWRKVTGGYNEQFF.